What follows are 17 T cell receptor beta chains derived from one specimen sequenced in a study of RUNX1 and TCR beta rearrangement in T-cell leukemia. Next generation amplicon sequencing characterized TCR beta DJ and VDJ rearrangements. TCRdb called the PCR reads again in MiXCR, with one record for every CDR3 protein. The sample contains some 250 distinct CDR3 sequences, 30% to 35% of which appear only once. Sequencing input: blood. The receptors stem from a male donor with T-cell acute lymphoblastic leukemia.

At least ten counts were recorded for this clonotype. V and J are TRBV13 and TRBJ1-1, with unresolved D. Per the germline V gene, CDR1 is PRHDT and CDR2 is FYEKMQ (reference sequence). The CDR3 is made up of 15 amino acids. Trimming removed 0 bases from V and 4 bases from J, with 12 bases in between. This chain's CDR3 is CASSLGDRWGTEAFF. The DNA of the CDR3 is TGTGCCAGCAGCTTAGGGGACCGCTGGGGCACTGAAGCTTTCTTT.

To note about this clonotype: The junction departs from the called germline gene at one end, perhaps through a read error. The V and J genes are TRBV28 and TRBJ2-2, with D possibly TRBD2 on 5 matching bases. This CDR3 spans 16 amino acids. Germline-derived CDR1 and CDR2 are MDHEN and SYDVKM. The CDR3 DNA reads TGTGCCAGCCAGGATTCAACCTACGCGAATACCGGGGAGCCGTTTTTT. It encodes CASQDSTYANTGEPFF.

Relative to its sample, this clonotype is medium-sized (0.01 to 0.1%). The chain couples TRBV12-5 to TRBJ2-7; D is undetermined. CDR1 and CDR2 from the germline V gene are LGHNT and FRNRAP. Trimming took off 2 bases at V and 5 bases at J, with 7 bases between the two ends. The CDR3 extends over 12 amino acids. The CDR3 region has the DNA TGTGCTAGTGGTTTGTCCAGGAACGAGCAGTACTTC. It yields the protein CASGLSRNEQYF.

Comments on this clonotype: This clone may be a read error of a much larger clone one base away. The chain couples TRBV3-1 to TRBJ1-5; 7 bases fit TRBD1. CDR3 length equals 15 residues. The trim removed 4 bases at V and 7 bases at J, leaving 10 bases unmatched. Germline values: CDR1 LGHDT, CDR2 YNNKEL (reference sequence). CDR3 sequence reads: CASSRGQRGGQPQHF. The DNA of the CDR3 is TGTGCCAGCAGCCGGGGACAGAGGGGTGGGCAGCCCCAGCATTTT.

By share of the sample, this clonotype is medium-sized. The rearrangement uses TRBV29-1 and TRBJ1-1, with unresolved D. V shed 4 bases and J shed 4 bases, with 16 bases lying between them. The CDR3 loop spans 14 amino acids. Germline V CDR1 and CDR2: SQVTM, ANQGSEA. This chain's CDR3 is CSVALHTGSTEAFF. The CDR3 coding sequence is TGCAGCGTTGCTTTACACACCGGGAGCACTGAAGCTTTCTTT.

Notes on this clonotype: The junction does not match germline at one end; this may be a read error. The rearrangement uses TRBV6-6 and TRBJ1-1; D might be TRBD1 (6 bases). CDR1 and CDR2 from the germline V gene are MNHNY and SVGAGI (reference sequence). The CDR3 runs to 14 residues. CDR3 nucleotide sequence: TGTGCCTGCAGTTACTCGGGGGAGGGGGGTGAGGCTTTCTTT. Encoded protein: CACSYSGEGGEAFF.

Notes on this clonotype: A much larger clone is a single base away; this may be a read error. Because it lacks the conserved phenylalanine or tryptophan at the end, this CDR3 is likely a read error. The V gene is TRBV19, the J gene TRBJ2-1, with TRBD1 matching 7 bases. J gave up 4 bases and V 7 bases, and 7 bases lay outside the gene matches. The CDR3 has 14 residues. The V gene's germline CDR1 is LNHDA and CDR2 SQIVND (reference sequence). The CDR3 reads CASTRQGPYNEQFS. The DNA of the CDR3 is TGTGCCAGTACCAGACAGGGACCTTACAATGAGCAGTTCTCC.

This clonotype ranks as medium-sized. The chain is built from TRBV12-5 and TRBJ1-1; D unclear. The CDR3 contains 13 residues. V gave up 6 bases and J gave up 6 bases, with 14 bases separating them. Germline V gene data show CDR1 as LGHNT and CDR2 as FRNRAP. CDR3 amino acids: CASGRAGSPEAFF. CDR3 nucleotides: TGTGCTAGTGGGCGGGCAGGTTCACCTGAAGCTTTCTTT.

This clonotype is classed as medium-sized (0.01 to 0.1%). The chain has TRBV4-1 and TRBJ1-1; TRBD1 is a possible D gene (6 bases). Deletions cut 7 bases from V and 7 bases from J, with 25 bases between. The CDR3 sequence is 16 residues long. Per the germline V gene, CDR1 is MGHRA and CDR2 is YSYEKL. CDR3: CASNSLPGQEHVEAFF. CDR3 bases: TGCGCCAGCAACTCATTACCGGGACAAGAACATGTTGAAGCTTTCTTT.

In its sample, this clonotype ranks as large. The chain couples TRBV11-2 to TRBJ1-3; weak D call: TRBD1 (6 bases). This CDR3 comprises 19 residues. Trimming took off 2 bases at V and 4 bases at J, with 24 bases between the two ends. Germline CDR1 is SGHAT and CDR2 is FQNNGV. The CDR3 loop reads CASSLRPSDSSGGGNTIYF. CDR3 coding DNA: TGTGCCAGCAGCTTACGCCCTTCGGACAGCTCGGGGGGGGGAAACACCATATATTTT.

In its sample, this clonotype is large. The rearrangement links TRBV5-6 to TRBJ1-1, with D tentatively TRBD1 (6 bases). The CDR3 contains 13 residues. The V gene's germline CDR1 is SGHDT and CDR2 YYEEEE. Trimming stripped 4 bases from V and 1 base from J, with 8 bases between. The CDR3 region is CASSGGQNTEAFF. For the CDR3, the DNA is TGTGCCAGCAGCGGGGGACAGAACACTGAAGCTTTCTTT.

On this clonotype itself: Sequence at one end of the junction differs from germline and may be a read error. V gene TRBV14 combines with J gene TRBJ1-2; D possibly corresponds to TRBD1 (5 bases). The germline V gene encodes CDR1 SGHDN and CDR2 FVKESK. The CDR3 is made up of 16 amino acids. Here the CDR3 reads CASILPGASLNYGSTF. The CDR3, as DNA: TGTGCCAGCATCCTCCCCGGGGCCTCCCTAAACTATGGCTCCACCTTC.

The gene calls are TRBV10-2 and TRBJ2-7; 7 positions agree with TRBD1. The CDR3 consists of 15 residues. The trim removed 7 bases at V and 0 bases at J, leaving 9 bases unmatched. Germline CDR1 WSHSY, CDR2 SAAADI. The CDR3 DNA sequence: TGCGCCAGCACTCCCCAGGGGGACGGCTCCTACGAGCAGTACTTC. It codes for CASTPQGDGSYEQYF.

In its sample, this clonotype is large. This chain connects TRBV28 to TRBJ1-1; D is unresolved. V lost 6 bases, J lost 1 base, and 12 bases lay in between. This CDR3 has 14 residues. Per germline, CDR1 MDHEN and CDR2 SYDVKM. The CDR3 nucleotides are TGTGCCAGCAGAACCTGGCCGGCGAACACTGAAGCTTTCTTT. Translating gives CASRTWPANTEAFF.

Of note for this clonotype: At one of its ends the junction is not consistent with the germline gene, which may arise from a read error. The V gene is TRBV6-2 or TRBV6-3, the J gene TRBJ1-4, with D perhaps matching TRBD1 (5 bases). TRBJ1-3 explains the end of the DNA better; the J call may be wrong. From germline, CDR1 is MNHEY and CDR2 SVGEGT. This CDR3 region has 15 residues. This CDR3 is CASSLIQGGENNIYF. The DNA for the CDR3 is TGTGCCAGCAGCCTCATCCAGGGAGGAGAAAACAACATATATTTT.

The gene calls are TRBV11-2 and TRBJ2-7, with a weak D call TRBD2 (7 bases). Germline CDR1 reads SGHAT; CDR2 reads FQNNGV. Trimming cost V 4 bases and J 4 bases, with 14 bases left between them. CDR3 size: 14 residues. The CDR3 bases are TGTGCCAGCAGCTCCCAGCGGGGACATTACGAGCAGTACTTC. It yields the protein CASSSQRGHYEQYF.

This clonotype is medium-sized by share. The genes are TRBV28 and TRBJ2-7, with D perhaps matching TRBD1 or TRBD2 (5 bases each). The V end was cut by 3 bases, the J end by 3 bases, with 12 bases between. This CDR3 comprises 14 residues. Germline CDR1 and CDR2: MDHEN and SYDVKM. CDR3 DNA sequence: TGTGCCAGCAGTTTCCCGGGACGGATCTACGAGCAGTACTTC. This codes for CASSFPGRIYEQYF. The entire variable domain, with the rest obtained from reference TRBV28 and TRBJ2-7, is as follows: DVKVTQSSRYLVKRTGEKVFLECVQDMDHENMFWYRQDPGLGLRLIYFSYDVKMKEKGDIPEGYSVSREKKERFSLILESASTNQTSMYLCASSFPGRIYEQYFGPGTRLTVT.